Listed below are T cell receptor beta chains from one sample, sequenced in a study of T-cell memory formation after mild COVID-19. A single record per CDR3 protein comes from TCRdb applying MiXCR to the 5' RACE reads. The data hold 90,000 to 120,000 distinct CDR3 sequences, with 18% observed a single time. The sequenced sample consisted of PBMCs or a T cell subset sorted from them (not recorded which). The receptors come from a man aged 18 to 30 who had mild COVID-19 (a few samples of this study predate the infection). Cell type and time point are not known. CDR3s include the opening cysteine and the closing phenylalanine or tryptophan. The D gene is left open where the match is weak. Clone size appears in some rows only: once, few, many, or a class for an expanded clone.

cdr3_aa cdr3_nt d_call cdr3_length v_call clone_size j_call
CASSIDALALEQFF TGCGCCAGCAGCATAGACGCACTAGCGCTTGAGCAGTTCTTC TRBD2 14 TRBV5-1 NA TRBJ2-1
CASSVASGFQETQYF TGTGCCAGCAGCGTGGCCAGCGGGTTCCAAGAGACCCAGTACTTC NA 15 TRBV9 NA TRBJ2-5
CASSQTGGGDTQYF TGTGCCAGCAGCCAGACGGGGGGGGGCGATACGCAGTATTTT TRBD2 14 TRBV7-3 NA TRBJ2-3
CASSLRGEQYF TGTGCCAGCAGCTTGAGGGGCGAGCAGTACTTC NA 11 TRBV5-4 NA TRBJ2-7
CASSSDRSYYGYTF TGCGCCAGCAGCTCCGACAGGTCCTACTATGGCTACACCTTC NA 14 TRBV5-1 few TRBJ1-2
CASSPPLARAGELFF TGTGCCAGCAGCCCCCCACTAGCGAGGGCCGGGGAGCTGTTTTTT TRBD2 15 TRBV7-2 NA TRBJ2-2
CSVARSYGYTF TGCAGCGTTGCTCGATCCTATGGCTACACCTTC NA 11 TRBV29-1 few TRBJ1-2
CASSLVAGPETQYF TGCGCCAGCAGCTTGGTCGCAGGCCCAGAGACCCAGTACTTC NA 14 TRBV5-1 NA TRBJ2-5
CASRYHENTGELFF TGTGCCAGCCGGTACCATGAGAACACCGGGGAGCTGTTTTTT NA 14 TRBV6-2/TRBV6-3 many TRBJ2-2
CASSQEGAGSQHF TGCGCCAGCAGCCAAGAAGGGGCAGGGAGCCAGCATTTT NA 13 TRBV4-1 NA TRBJ1-5
CASSPPLVYREWGDYEAFF TGTGCCAGCTCACCACCGTTGGTTTACAGGGAGTGGGGGGATTATGAAGCTTTCTTT NA 19 TRBV18 few TRBJ1-1
CASSLIDGGNTIYF TGCGCCAGCAGCTTGATAGACGGAGGAAACACCATATATTTT NA 14 TRBV5-1 many TRBJ1-3
CSATGTARGTDTQYF TGCAGTGCTACTGGGACAGCGAGAGGTACAGATACGCAGTATTTT TRBD1 15 TRBV20-1 NA TRBJ2-3
CASSLDAGKKPGNTIYF TGCGCCAGCAGCTTGGATGCGGGGAAGAAGCCTGGAAACACCATATATTTT NA 17 TRBV5-1 NA TRBJ1-3
CASSPWGNYGYTF TGTGCCAGCTCACCATGGGGGAACTATGGCTACACCTTC NA 13 TRBV18 NA TRBJ1-2
CASSLVVTDTQYF TGTGCCAGCAGCTTAGTAGTAACAGATACGCAGTATTTT NA 13 TRBV11-2 NA TRBJ2-3
CASTSLPNPGKLFF TGTGCCAGCACCAGCCTCCCAAACCCAGGAAAACTGTTTTTT NA 14 TRBV7-8 NA TRBJ1-4
CASSRDVEETQYF TGTGCCAGCAGCCGGGACGTAGAAGAGACCCAGTACTTC NA 13 TRBV7-9 few TRBJ2-5
CAVGQGVEDTQYF TGTGCCGTTGGACAGGGGGTAGAAGATACGCAGTATTTT TRBD1 13 TRBV12-3/TRBV12-4 few TRBJ2-3
CASLDGPRQVSTDTQYF TGTGCCAGCCTAGACGGGCCTAGACAGGTTAGCACAGATACGCAGTATTTT NA 17 TRBV7-8 few TRBJ2-3
CASSPRGSNTGELFF TGTGCCAGCTCACCACGAGGGTCGAACACCGGGGAGCTGTTTTTT NA 15 TRBV18 NA TRBJ2-2
CASSTRLSGTDTQYF TGCGCCAGCAGCACCCGGTTGTCTGGCACAGATACGCAGTATTTT NA 15 TRBV5-1 few TRBJ2-3
CASSWRGRGLLMNTEAFF TGTGCCAGCAGTTGGAGGGGCAGGGGTCTCCTAATGAACACTGAAGCTTTCTTT NA 18 TRBV12-3/TRBV12-4 NA TRBJ1-1
CASSHNRDLQETQYF TGCGCCAGCAGCCATAACCGGGACCTCCAGGAGACCCAGTACTTC NA 15 TRBV4-3 few TRBJ2-5
CASSSRAPYGYTF TGTGCCAGCAGCTCAAGGGCCCCGTATGGCTACACCTTC NA 13 TRBV11-2 NA TRBJ1-2
CASSPYRGLDEQYF TGTGCCAGCAGCCCGTACAGGGGCCTCGACGAGCAGTACTTC TRBD1 14 TRBV7-2 NA TRBJ2-7
CASSLGGGAYNEQFF TGCGCCAGCAGCTTGGGCGGGGGGGCCTACAATGAGCAGTTCTTC TRBD2 15 TRBV5-1 many TRBJ2-1
CAISDVKAYEQYF TGTGCCATCAGTGACGTTAAGGCCTACGAGCAGTACTTC NA 13 TRBV10-3 few TRBJ2-7
CASSSTSGANMNTEAFF TGTGCCAGCAGCTCGACCTCAGGTGCAAATATGAACACTGAAGCTTTCTTT NA 17 TRBV7-9 few TRBJ1-1
CASGRHRSYNEQFF TGTGCCAGCGGTCGACACCGCTCCTACAATGAGCAGTTCTTC NA 14 TRBV27 many TRBJ2-1
CSARPPEGPRGYTF TGCAGTGCTAGACCTCCGGAGGGTCCCAGGGGCTACACCTTC NA 14 TRBV20-1 few TRBJ1-2
CASISSGTGKVGELFF TGTGCCAGCATATCGTCCGGGACAGGGAAGGTCGGGGAGCTGTTTTTT TRBD1 16 TRBV3-1 few TRBJ2-2
CASSFRSNYGYTF TGTGCCAGCAGTTTTAGGTCTAACTATGGCTACACCTTC NA 13 TRBV27 few TRBJ1-2
CASSLSQGSYEQYF TGTGCCAGCAGTTTATCGCAGGGGTCCTACGAGCAGTACTTC NA 14 TRBV28 NA TRBJ2-7
CASSVGGGETQYF TGTGCCAGCAGCGTGGGAGGGGGTGAGACCCAGTACTTC NA 13 TRBV9 NA TRBJ2-5
CASSYSSGHHGENYGYTF TGTGCCAGCAGTTACTCTTCGGGACACCACGGCGAGAACTATGGCTACACCTTC NA 18 TRBV6-6 NA TRBJ1-2
CASSVEYGAVNTGELFF TGTGCCAGCAGCGTAGAGTATGGGGCGGTGAACACCGGGGAGCTGTTTTTT NA 17 TRBV9 few TRBJ2-2
CASSQPADTQYF TGTGCCAGCAGCCAACCCGCGGATACGCAGTATTTT NA 12 TRBV4-2 many TRBJ2-3
CSGSSVTQYF TGCAGTGGAAGCTCGGTGACGCAGTATTTT NA 10 TRBV20-1 NA TRBJ2-3
CASSPDTANVETQYF TGTGCCAGCAGCCCTGATACGGCCAATGTGGAGACCCAGTACTTC NA 15 TRBV28 NA TRBJ2-5
CASSLGVGIQYF TGTGCCAGCAGTTTGGGTGTAGGCATTCAGTACTTC NA 12 TRBV12-3/TRBV12-4 NA TRBJ2-4
CSARDGGRNQPQHF TGCAGTGCTAGAGATGGAGGTAGGAACCAGCCCCAGCATTTT NA 14 TRBV20-1 NA TRBJ1-5
CASSLSGRARSPLHF TGCGCCAGCAGCTTGTCCGGCAGGGCGCGTTCACCCCTCCACTTT NA 15 TRBV5-1 few TRBJ1-6
CSVVGFDTDTQYF TGCAGCGTTGTCGGGTTCGACACAGATACGCAGTATTTT NA 13 TRBV29-1 many TRBJ2-3
CASSQTSVAAYGYTF TGTGCCAGCAGCCAAACCTCAGTGGCGGCCTATGGCTACACCTTC NA 15 TRBV3-1 few TRBJ1-2
CASSDPGTGGNTGELFF TGCGCCAGCAGCGATCCCGGGACAGGGGGCAACACCGGGGAGCTGTTTTTT TRBD1 17 TRBV5-1 NA TRBJ2-2
CSAPSASSYTEAFF TGCAGTGCTCCATCGGCCTCAAGTTACACTGAAGCTTTCTTT NA 14 TRBV20-1 few TRBJ1-1
CASSYPGFYEQYF TGTGCCAGCAGTTACCCCGGCTTCTACGAGCAGTACTTC NA 13 TRBV6-2/TRBV6-3 NA TRBJ2-7
CASSYSIGGPEQFF TGTGCCAGCAGTTACTCGATAGGTGGCCCTGAGCAGTTCTTC NA 14 TRBV6-2/TRBV6-3 NA TRBJ2-1
CASSLAVTDTQYF TGCGCCAGCAGCTTAGCGGTCACAGATACGCAGTATTTT NA 13 TRBV5-1 few TRBJ2-3
CSALQGFSTDTQYF TGCAGTGCTCTGCAGGGGTTCAGCACAGATACGCAGTATTTT NA 14 TRBV20-1 NA TRBJ2-3